The 13 T cell receptor beta chains given below trace back to one sample, sequenced in a study of blood T cell repertoires in COVID-19. Profiled with immunoSEQ multiplex PCR; TCRdb holds only in-frame clones, not every one. The data show 150,000 to 200,000 clones, 74% seen once. The sequenced sample consisted of peripheral blood. Receptors originate from a woman at least 80 years old with acute or convalescent COVID-19.

This clone showed up just a few times. V and J are TRBV2 and TRBJ1-2, with D maybe TRBD1 (6 bases). V was cut by 8 bases and J by 2 bases, with 6 bases left in between. Per the germline V gene, CDR1 is SNHLY and CDR2 is FYNNEI. CDR3 length equals 11 residues. Here the CDR3 DNA reads TGTGCCAGCGGGGGCAACTATGGCTACACCTTC. Translation: CASGGNYGYTF.

The chain is built from TRBV5-8 and TRBJ2-1; D gene unclear. Looked up from germline, CDR1 is SGHTS and CDR2 is YDEGEE. This CDR3 region has 14 residues. Trimming removed 5 bases at V and 8 bases at J, with 17 bases between. The CDR3 sequence is CASSTLVPPDEQFF. CDR3 bases: TGTGCCAGCAGTACGCTAGTACCCCCGGATGAGCAGTTCTTC. Full variable domain (outside the CDR3, taken from reference TRBV5-8 and TRBJ2-1): EAGVTQSPTHLIKTRGQQATLRCSPISGHTSVYWYQQALGLGLQFLLWYDEGEERNRGNFPPRFSGRQFPNYSSELNVNALELEDSALYLCASSTLVPPDEQFFGPGTRLTVL.

The rearrangement links TRBV18 to TRBJ2-5; the match to TRBD1 covers 9 bases. Germline V gene data show CDR1 as KGHSH and CDR2 as LQKENI. V lost 3 bases, J lost 2 bases, and 13 bases stayed unmatched. CDR3 size: 18 residues. The CDR3 DNA reads as TGTGCCAGCTCACCGGACAGGGGATACCCCCCTCAGCAAGAGACCCAGTACTTC. Encoded protein: CASSPDRGYPPQQETQYF. Filled out from reference TRBV18 and TRBJ2-5, the complete variable domain reads NAGVMQNPRHLVRRRGQEARLRCSPMKGHSHVYWYRQLPEEGLKFMVYLQKENIIDESGMPKERFSAEFPKEGPSILRIQQVVRGDSAAYFCASSPDRGYPPQQETQYFGPGTRLLVL.

V usage is TRBV28 and J usage is TRBJ1-6; 7 bases map to TRBD1. With V trimmed by 5 bases and J by 4 bases, 2 bases remained unmatched. In germline, CDR1 is MDHEN, CDR2 SYDVKM. This CDR3 has 14 amino acids. The CDR3 is CASSTGQYNSPLHF. The CDR3 DNA reads TGTGCCAGCAGTACGGGACAGTATAATTCACCCCTCCACTTT.

The chain joins TRBV5-1 to TRBJ2-5, with 7 bases fitting TRBD1. The CDR3 consists of 14 residues. Germline V gene lookup returns CDR1 SGHRS and CDR2 YFSETQ. With 6 bases clipped from V and 4 bases from J, the junction kept 9 bases outside the gene matches. This CDR3 reads CASTYGTVPETQYF. The CDR3 coding sequence is TGCGCCAGCACCTACGGGACAGTCCCAGAGACCCAGTACTTC.

This clone has a handful of counts. The genes are TRBV29-1 and TRBJ1-2, with 7 bases lining up with TRBD1. The V gene's germline CDR1 is SQVTM and CDR2 ANQGSEA. V gave up 7 bases and J gave up 10 bases; unmatched junction bases: 9. The CDR3 totals 11 residues. As DNA, the CDR3 is TGCAGCGCGAGACAGGGTGGCCTCTACACCTTC. Encoded protein: CSARQGGLYTF.

The chain links TRBV7-9 to TRBJ1-2; possibly TRBD1 for D (6 bases). Per germline, CDR1 SEHNR and CDR2 FQNEAQ (reference sequence). Trimming shortened V by 2 bases and J by 4 bases, and 17 bases separated the two germline ends. The CDR3 runs 16 residues. The CDR3 DNA sequence: TGTGCCAGCAGCTTATTTGGGCAGGGGTTACTCTATGGCTACACCTTC. As protein: CASSLFGQGLLYGYTF.

V and J are TRBV28 and TRBJ2-7, with TRBD1 identical over 7 bases. The CDR3 is 14 amino acids. In germline, CDR1 is MDHEN, CDR2 SYDVKM. The V and J ends lost 4 bases and 2 bases, in that order; junction bases with no gene match: 5. CDR3 sequence reads: CASSSRQGTYEQYF. The CDR3 nucleotides read TGTGCCAGCAGTTCCCGACAGGGAACCTACGAGCAGTACTTC. The full variable domain, its missing parts supplied by reference TRBV28 and TRBJ2-7, is DVKVTQSSRYLVKRTGEKVFLECVQDMDHENMFWYRQDPGLGLRLIYFSYDVKMKEKGDIPEGYSVSREKKERFSLILESASTNQTSMYLCASSSRQGTYEQYFGPGTRLTVT.

The rearrangement links TRBV11-2 to TRBJ1-3; 8 positions match TRBD1. Germline-derived CDR1 and CDR2 are SGHAT and FQNNGV. Germline trimming cut 3 bases from V and 2 bases from J; bases unmatched to any gene: 3. CDR3 length: 15 amino acids. The CDR3: CASSFTGQAGNTIYF. The DNA for the CDR3 is TGTGCCAGCAGCTTTACGGGACAGGCTGGAAACACCATATATTTT.

The chain couples TRBV7-2 to TRBJ1-4, with a weak D call TRBD1 (6 bases). This CDR3 contains 14 residues. V lost 2 bases and J 8 bases, leaving 12 bases between the germline ends. Per germline, CDR1 SGHTA and CDR2 FQGNSA. The CDR3 region is CASSLQGREEKLFF. As DNA, the CDR3 is TGTGCCAGCAGCTTACAGGGGCGGGAGGAAAAACTGTTTTTT.

The chain employs TRBV10-3 and TRBJ1-5; D gene ambiguous. Germline V CDR1 and CDR2: ENHRY, SYGVKD. V was clipped by 3 bases and J by 0 bases, with 12 bases between them. This CDR3 region has 16 residues. The CDR3 nucleotides read TGTGCCATCAGTGAAAGTCGGCAGGATAGCAATCAGCCCCAGCATTTT. Its protein is CAISESRQDSNQPQHF.

The V and J genes are TRBV2 and TRBJ2-2; 11 nucleotides align to TRBD1. CDR3 length equals 15 residues. J gave up 4 bases and V 6 bases, and 4 bases lay outside the gene matches. Looked up from germline, CDR1 is SNHLY and CDR2 is FYNNEI. CDR3 amino acids: CASRGTGGRTGELFF. The CDR3 DNA is TGTGCCAGCAGAGGGACAGGGGGTCGCACCGGGGAGCTGTTTTTT.

J is TRBJ2-7 and V is TRBV7-9; D call uncertain. Trimming shortened V by 1 base and J by 0 bases, and 10 bases separated the two germline ends. CDR1 SEHNR and CDR2 FQNEAQ come from the germline V gene (reference sequence). The CDR3 runs to 15 residues. The CDR3 spells CASSLGLFSSYEQYF. CDR3 nucleotide sequence: TGTGCCAGCAGCTTAGGGTTATTTAGCTCCTACGAGCAGTACTTC.